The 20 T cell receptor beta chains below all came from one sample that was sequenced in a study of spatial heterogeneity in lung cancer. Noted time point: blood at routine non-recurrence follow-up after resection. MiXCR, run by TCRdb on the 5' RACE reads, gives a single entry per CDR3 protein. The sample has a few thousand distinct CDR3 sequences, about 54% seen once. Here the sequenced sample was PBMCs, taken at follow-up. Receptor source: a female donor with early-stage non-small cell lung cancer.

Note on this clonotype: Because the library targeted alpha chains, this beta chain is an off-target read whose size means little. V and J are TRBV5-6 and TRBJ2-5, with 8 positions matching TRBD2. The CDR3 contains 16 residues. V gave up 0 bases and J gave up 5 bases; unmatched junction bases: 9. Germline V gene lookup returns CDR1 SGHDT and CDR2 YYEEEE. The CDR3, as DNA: TGTGCCAGCAGCTTGGGTAGCGGGACCCCCGGGGAGACCCAGTACTTC. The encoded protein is CASSLGSGTPGETQYF.

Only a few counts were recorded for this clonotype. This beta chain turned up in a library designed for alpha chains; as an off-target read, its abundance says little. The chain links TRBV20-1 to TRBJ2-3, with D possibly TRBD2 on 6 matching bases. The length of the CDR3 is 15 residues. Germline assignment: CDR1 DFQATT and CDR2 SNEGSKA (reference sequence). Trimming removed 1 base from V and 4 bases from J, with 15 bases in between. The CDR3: CSARGGSGEADTQYF. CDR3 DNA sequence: TGCAGTGCTAGAGGGGGGTCGGGAGAGGCAGATACGCAGTATTTT.

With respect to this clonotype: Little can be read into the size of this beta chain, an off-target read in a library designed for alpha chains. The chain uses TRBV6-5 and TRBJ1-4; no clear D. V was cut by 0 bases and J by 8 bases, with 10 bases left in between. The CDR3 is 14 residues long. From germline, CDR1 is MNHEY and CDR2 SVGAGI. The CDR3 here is CASSYSSGREKLFF. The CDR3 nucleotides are TGTGCCAGCAGTTACTCGAGTGGTAGAGAAAAACTGTTTTTT.

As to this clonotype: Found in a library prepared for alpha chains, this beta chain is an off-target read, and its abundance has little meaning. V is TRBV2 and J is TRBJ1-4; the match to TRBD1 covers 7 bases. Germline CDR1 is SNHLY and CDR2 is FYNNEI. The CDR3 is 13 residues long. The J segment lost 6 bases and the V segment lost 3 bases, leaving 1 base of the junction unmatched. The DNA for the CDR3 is TGTGCCAGCAGTGACGGGACAGATGAAAAACTGTTTTTT. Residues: CASSDGTDEKLFF.

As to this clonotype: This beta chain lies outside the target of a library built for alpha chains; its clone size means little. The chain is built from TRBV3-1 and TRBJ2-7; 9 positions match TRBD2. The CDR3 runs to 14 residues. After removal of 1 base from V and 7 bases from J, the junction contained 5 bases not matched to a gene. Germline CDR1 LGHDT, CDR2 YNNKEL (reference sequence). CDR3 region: CASSQVAGVSEQYF. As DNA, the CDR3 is TGTGCCAGCAGCCAAGTAGCGGGAGTGTCAGAGCAGTACTTC.

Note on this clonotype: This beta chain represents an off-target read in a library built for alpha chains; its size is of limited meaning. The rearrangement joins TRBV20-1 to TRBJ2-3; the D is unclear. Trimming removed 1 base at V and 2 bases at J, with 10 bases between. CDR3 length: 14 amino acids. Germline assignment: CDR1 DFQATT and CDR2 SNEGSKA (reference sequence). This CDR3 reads CSARGSGNTDTQYF. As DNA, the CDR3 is TGCAGTGCTAGAGGGTCCGGAAACACAGATACGCAGTATTTT.

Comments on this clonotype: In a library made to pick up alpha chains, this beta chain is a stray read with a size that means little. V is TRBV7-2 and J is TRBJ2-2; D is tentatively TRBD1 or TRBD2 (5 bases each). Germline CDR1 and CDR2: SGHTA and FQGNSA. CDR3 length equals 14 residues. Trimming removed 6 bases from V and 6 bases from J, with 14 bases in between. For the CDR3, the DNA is TGTGCCAGCAGTAGGGACGAGAGGCCCGGGGAGCTGTTTTTT. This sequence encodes CASSRDERPGELFF.

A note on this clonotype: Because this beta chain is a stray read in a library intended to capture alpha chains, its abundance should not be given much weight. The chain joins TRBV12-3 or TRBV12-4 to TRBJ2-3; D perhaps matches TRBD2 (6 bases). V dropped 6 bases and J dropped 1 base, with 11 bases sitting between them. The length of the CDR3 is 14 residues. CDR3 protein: CASRGGTGTDTQYF. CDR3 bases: TGTGCCAGCAGAGGAGGGACTGGCACAGATACGCAGTATTTT.

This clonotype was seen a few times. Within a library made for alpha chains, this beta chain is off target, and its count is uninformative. As DNA, the CDR3 is TGCAGTGTGAGAGACGGGGGGGCCACAGATACGCAGTATTTT. It encodes CSVRDGGATDTQYF. The rearrangement links TRBV20-1 to TRBJ2-3; 8 bases map to TRBD2. Germline CDR1 reads DFQATT; CDR2 reads SNEGSKA (reference sequence). CDR3 length: 14 residues. J lost 2 bases, V lost 7 bases, and 8 bases had no gene match.

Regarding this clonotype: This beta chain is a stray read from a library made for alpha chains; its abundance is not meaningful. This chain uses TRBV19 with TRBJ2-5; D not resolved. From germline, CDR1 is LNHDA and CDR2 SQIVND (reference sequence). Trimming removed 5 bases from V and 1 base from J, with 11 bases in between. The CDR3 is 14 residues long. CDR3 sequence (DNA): TGTGCCAGTAGTTTTGGGGTTACCCAAGAGACCCAGTACTTC. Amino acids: CASSFGVTQETQYF.

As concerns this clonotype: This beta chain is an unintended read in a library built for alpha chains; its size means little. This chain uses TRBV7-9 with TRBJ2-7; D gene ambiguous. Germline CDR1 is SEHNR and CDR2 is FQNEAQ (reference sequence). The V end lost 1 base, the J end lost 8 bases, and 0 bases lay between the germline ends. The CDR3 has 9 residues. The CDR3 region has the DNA TGTGCCAGCAGCTTAGAGCAGTACGTC. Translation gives CASSLEQYV.

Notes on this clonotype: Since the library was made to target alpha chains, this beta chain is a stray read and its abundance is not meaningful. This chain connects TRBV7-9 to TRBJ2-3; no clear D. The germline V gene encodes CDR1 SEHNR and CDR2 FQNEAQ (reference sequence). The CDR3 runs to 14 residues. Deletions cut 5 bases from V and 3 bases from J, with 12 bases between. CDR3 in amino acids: CASSPVAVTDTQYF. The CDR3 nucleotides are TGTGCCAGCAGCCCAGTAGCAGTTACAGATACGCAGTATTTT.

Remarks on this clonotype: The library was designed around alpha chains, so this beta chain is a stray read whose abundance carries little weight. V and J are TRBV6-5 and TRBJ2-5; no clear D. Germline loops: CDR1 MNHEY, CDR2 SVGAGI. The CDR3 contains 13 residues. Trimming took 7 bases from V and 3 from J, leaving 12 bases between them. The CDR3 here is CASKSQYEETQYF. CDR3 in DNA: TGTGCCAGCAAGTCACAGTACGAAGAGACCCAGTACTTC.

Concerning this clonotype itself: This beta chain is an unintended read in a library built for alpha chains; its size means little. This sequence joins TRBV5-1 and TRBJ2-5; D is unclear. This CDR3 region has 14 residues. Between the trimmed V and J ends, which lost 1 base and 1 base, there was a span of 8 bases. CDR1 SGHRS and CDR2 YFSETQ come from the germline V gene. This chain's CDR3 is CASSLLLLQETQYF. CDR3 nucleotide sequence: TGCGCCAGCAGCTTGTTACTCCTCCAAGAGACCCAGTACTTC.

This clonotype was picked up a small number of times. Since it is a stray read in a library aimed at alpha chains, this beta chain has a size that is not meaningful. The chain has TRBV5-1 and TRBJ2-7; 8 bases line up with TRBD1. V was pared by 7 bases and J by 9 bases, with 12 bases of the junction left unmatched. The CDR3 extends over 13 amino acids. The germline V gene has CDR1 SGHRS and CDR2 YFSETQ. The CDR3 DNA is TGCGCCAGCCGTTTCGGACAGGGAGTGGGGCAGTACTTC. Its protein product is CASRFGQGVGQYF.

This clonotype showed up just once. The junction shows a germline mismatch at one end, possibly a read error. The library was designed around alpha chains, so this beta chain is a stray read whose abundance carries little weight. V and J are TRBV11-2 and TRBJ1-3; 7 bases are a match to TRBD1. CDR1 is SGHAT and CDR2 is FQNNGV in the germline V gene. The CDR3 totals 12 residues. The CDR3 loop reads CASSEFQTGAHF. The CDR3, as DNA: TGTGCCAGCAGCGAGTTCCAAACAGGGGCGCATTTT.

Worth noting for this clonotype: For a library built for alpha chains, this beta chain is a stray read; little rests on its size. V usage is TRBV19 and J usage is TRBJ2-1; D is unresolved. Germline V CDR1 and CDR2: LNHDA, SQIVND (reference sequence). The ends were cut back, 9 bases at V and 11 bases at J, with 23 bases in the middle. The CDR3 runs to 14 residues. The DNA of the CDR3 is TGTGCCAGCGCTAACCTAACTCCGTTCCCTCAGCAGTTCTTC. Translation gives CASANLTPFPQQFF.

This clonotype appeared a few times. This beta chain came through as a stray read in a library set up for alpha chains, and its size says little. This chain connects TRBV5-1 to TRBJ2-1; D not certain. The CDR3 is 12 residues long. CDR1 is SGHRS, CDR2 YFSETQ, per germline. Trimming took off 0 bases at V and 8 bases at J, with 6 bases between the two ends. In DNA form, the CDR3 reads TGCGCCAGCAGCTTGGCCAGGTATGAGCAGTTCTTC. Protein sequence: CASSLARYEQFF.

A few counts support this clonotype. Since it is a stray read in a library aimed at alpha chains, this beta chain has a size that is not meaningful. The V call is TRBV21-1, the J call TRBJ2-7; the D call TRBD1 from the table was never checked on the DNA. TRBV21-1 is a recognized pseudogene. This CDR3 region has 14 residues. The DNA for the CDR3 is TGTGCCAGCAGCATGACAAGGGGGGACTACGAGCAGTACTTC. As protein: CASSMTRGDYEQYF.

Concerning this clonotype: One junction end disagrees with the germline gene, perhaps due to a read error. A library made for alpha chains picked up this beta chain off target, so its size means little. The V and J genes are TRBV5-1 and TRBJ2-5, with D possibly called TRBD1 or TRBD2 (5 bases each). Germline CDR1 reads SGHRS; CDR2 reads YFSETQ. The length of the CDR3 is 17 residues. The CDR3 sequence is CASRLAQGRVGGETQYF. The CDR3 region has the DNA TGCGCCAGCCGCTTGGCGCAGGGAAGAGTTGGAGGAGAGACCCAGTACTTC.